A single sample gave rise to the 27 T cell receptor beta chains below, sequenced in a study of cytotoxic CD8 clonotypes in ibrutinib-treated CLL. Profiled with immunoSEQ multiplex PCR; TCRdb holds only in-frame clones, not every one. The sample contains approximately 70,000 clones, 70% to 90% of which appear only once. Sequences were derived from PBMCs, sampled at disease progression, from a patient treated with ibrutinib. These receptors originate from a human donor with chronic lymphocytic leukemia.

This chain connects TRBV6-5 to TRBJ2-2; D unclear. V lost 6 bases, J lost 1 base, and 9 bases lay in between. The CDR3 totals 14 residues. Germline V gene sequence: CDR1 MNHEY, CDR2 SVGAGI. The CDR3 region is CASRPTLNTGELFF. Here the CDR3 DNA reads TGTGCCAGCAGACCTACGCTGAACACCGGGGAGCTGTTTTTT.

This rearrangement joins TRBV7-6 to TRBJ2-7; the D gene is possibly TRBD2 (6 bases). The CDR3 loop spans 15 amino acids. Germline-derived CDR1 and CDR2 are SGHVS and FNYEAQ. V was trimmed by 1 base and J by 1 base, leaving 11 bases between them. CDR3 residues: CASSLGAGRSYEQYF. For the CDR3, the DNA is TGTGCCAGCAGCTTAGGGGCGGGACGTTCCTACGAGCAGTACTTC.

This rearrangement joins TRBV28 to TRBJ2-7, with D possibly being TRBD2 (6 bases). Germline loops: CDR1 MDHEN, CDR2 SYDVKM. V shed 2 bases and J shed 2 bases, with 16 bases lying between them. The CDR3 has 16 residues. Here the CDR3 reads CASSLGGLRTTYEQYF. DNA for the CDR3: TGTGCCAGCAGTTTAGGGGGACTTCGGACCACCTACGAGCAGTACTTC. Looking up the rest from reference TRBV28 and TRBJ2-7 gives the full variable domain: DVKVTQSSRYLVKRTGEKVFLECVQDMDHENMFWYRQDPGLGLRLIYFSYDVKMKEKGDIPEGYSVSREKKERFSLILESASTNQTSMYLCASSLGGLRTTYEQYFGPGTRLTVT.

The chain couples TRBV19 to TRBJ1-1; a possible D gene is TRBD1 (6 bases). The CDR3 is 14 amino acids. The germline V gene encodes CDR1 LNHDA and CDR2 SQIVND (reference sequence). V gave up 1 base and J gave up 6 bases, with 12 bases separating them. The CDR3 loop is CASSIVYGTSEAFF. CDR3 sequence (DNA): TGTGCCAGTAGTATAGTATATGGGACATCTGAAGCTTTCTTT.

The chain recombines TRBV5-6 with TRBJ2-1; the match to TRBD1 covers 7 bases. This CDR3 has 14 amino acids. Unmatched junction bases numbered 6, after V lost 5 bases and J lost 4 bases. Germline V CDR1 and CDR2: SGHDT, YYEEEE. CDR3 in amino acids: CASRNTGEYNEQFF. The CDR3 DNA reads TGTGCCAGCAGAAATACAGGGGAATACAATGAGCAGTTCTTC. Full variable domain (rest looked up from reference TRBV5-6 and TRBJ2-1): DAGVTQSPTHLIKTRGQQVTLRCSPKSGHDTVSWYQQALGQGPQFIFQYYEEEERQRGNFPDRFSGHQFPNYSSELNVNALLLGDSALYLCASRNTGEYNEQFFGPGTRLTVL.

The CDR3 coding sequence is TGTGCCAGCTCACCATTTGGGGGCGGAGATGAGCAGTTCTTC. Its translation: CASSPFGGGDEQFF. The J gene is TRBJ2-1, the V gene TRBV18, with D tentatively TRBD1 (6 bases). The CDR3 has 14 residues. V lost 2 bases, J lost 8 bases, and 13 bases lay in between. Germline assignment: CDR1 KGHSH and CDR2 LQKENI.

V is TRBV6-6 and J is TRBJ1-5; possible D gene TRBD1, 6 bases. The CDR3 has 14 amino acids. Germline CDR1 MNHNY, CDR2 SVGAGI (reference sequence). V lost 6 bases to trimming and J lost 10 bases, with 19 bases between them. The CDR3 is CASSRGQKISPQHF. The DNA of the CDR3 is TGTGCCAGCAGCCGCGGACAGAAGATCAGCCCCCAGCATTTT.

V is TRBV7-9 and J is TRBJ1-1, with D maybe TRBD1 (5 bases). Per germline, CDR1 SEHNR and CDR2 FQNEAQ (reference sequence). V dropped 3 bases and J dropped 4 bases, with 18 bases sitting between them. The CDR3 contains 16 residues. Written as DNA, the CDR3 is TGTGCCAGCAGCTTTGGATCGAGGGGAGGGCGCACTGAAGCTTTCTTT. Translation: CASSFGSRGGRTEAFF.

J is TRBJ2-1 and V is TRBV5-1; 7 nucleotides align to TRBD1. Germline CDR1 SGHRS, CDR2 YFSETQ. The CDR3 runs 15 residues. V shed 0 bases, J shed 4 bases, and the junction held 4 bases outside the gene matches. CDR3 sequence (DNA): TGCGCCAGCAGCTTGGTCTTACAGGGGTACAATGAGCAGTTCTTC. Protein sequence: CASSLVLQGYNEQFF.

This chain connects TRBV4-2 to TRBJ1-2, with TRBD1 identical over 8 bases. The CDR3 extends over 17 amino acids. Germline values: CDR1 LGHNA, CDR2 YNFKEQ. The trim removed 3 bases at V and 1 base at J, leaving 10 bases unmatched. The CDR3 protein is CASSQEDRAPLNYGYTF. CDR3 nucleotide sequence: TGTGCCAGCAGCCAGGAGGACAGGGCGCCACTTAACTATGGCTACACCTTC.

The chain uses TRBV5-1 and TRBJ1-4; D uncertain. There are 12 residues in the CDR3. CDR1 SGHRS and CDR2 YFSETQ come from the germline V gene. The V end was cut by 4 bases, the J end by 8 bases, with 9 bases between. In DNA form, the CDR3 reads TGCGCCAGCAGCCAGGTAGGAGAAAAACTGTTTTTT. It codes for CASSQVGEKLFF.

This clone was recorded only once. The chain combines TRBV4-2 with TRBJ2-4, with 9 bases identical to TRBD1. CDR3 length: 18 residues. V lost 3 bases to trimming and J lost 6 bases; unmatched junction nucleotides: 15. Germline V gene data show CDR1 as LGHNA and CDR2 as YNFKEQ. The CDR3 protein is CASSHGQGRGLEGNIQYF. The DNA of the CDR3 is TGTGCCAGCAGCCACGGACAGGGGAGGGGGCTCGAGGGAAACATTCAGTACTTC.

J is TRBJ2-7 and V is TRBV7-9, with D maybe TRBD2 (6 bases). Germline-derived CDR1 and CDR2 are SEHNR and FQNEAQ (reference sequence). The CDR3 loop spans 13 amino acids. V lost 7 bases, J lost 1 base, and 11 bases lay in between. The CDR3 region is CASIPGASYEQYF. The CDR3 nucleotides are TGTGCCAGCATCCCGGGAGCTTCCTACGAGCAGTACTTC.

This clone was found a few times. The chain combines TRBV15 with TRBJ2-7, with D perhaps TRBD1 (6 bases). Trimming shortened V by 9 bases and J by 0 bases, and 15 bases separated the two germline ends. Germline-derived CDR1 and CDR2 are LNHNV and YYDKDF (reference sequence). The CDR3 consists of 14 residues. CDR3 protein: CATGARTASYEQYF. The CDR3 nucleotides are TGTGCCACTGGGGCGAGGACAGCCTCCTACGAGCAGTACTTC.

In its sample, this clone was seen once. The chain links TRBV6-5 to TRBJ1-3; the D gene is possibly TRBD1 (5 bases). Per the germline V gene, CDR1 is MNHEY and CDR2 is SVGAGI. The V gene lost 2 bases and the J gene lost 1 base, with 9 bases spanning the gap. This CDR3 is built from 15 residues. The DNA of the CDR3 is TGTGCCAGCAGTTACGGGGGGGTGTCTGGAAACACCATATATTTT. Translated: CASSYGGVSGNTIYF.

The rearrangement joins TRBV15 to TRBJ2-3; D might be TRBD1 or TRBD2, each matching 6 bases. V lost 3 bases and J lost 5, with 18 bases in between. This CDR3 is 16 amino acids long. Germline assignment: CDR1 LNHNV and CDR2 YYDKDF (reference sequence). In DNA, the CDR3 is TGTGCCACCAGCAGGGGCTTTTTTAGGGGGGAAGATACGCAGTATTTT. It specifies CATSRGFFRGEDTQYF.

This clone was recorded a few times. The J gene is TRBJ2-7, the V gene TRBV2, with D possibly being TRBD1 (5 bases). This CDR3 spans 15 amino acids. Germline CDR1 reads SNHLY; CDR2 reads FYNNEI. V lost 6 bases and J 0 bases, leaving 15 bases between the germline ends. The CDR3 DNA sequence: TGTGCCAGCAGCGCCAATCAGGGATTCTCCTACGAGCAGTACTTC. It specifies CASSANQGFSYEQYF.

DNA for the CDR3: TGTGCCAGCTCACCCCCGGGCAGAAAAGAGACCCAGTACTTC. It encodes CASSPPGRKETQYF. The chain uses TRBV18 and TRBJ2-5, with no clear D. The CDR3 spans 14 residues. Germline loops: CDR1 KGHSH, CDR2 LQKENI. Trimming took 3 bases from V and 3 from J, leaving 11 bases between them.

This rearrangement joins TRBV30 to TRBJ2-6; no clear D. The CDR3 is 18 residues long. Germline CDR1 reads GTSNPN; CDR2 reads SVGIG (reference sequence). V was clipped by 3 bases and J by 5 bases, with 23 bases between them. The CDR3 DNA reads as TGTGCCTGGAGCCCCCCTGGTACAGAGAGCCTGAGGGCCAACGTCCTGACTTTC. Translation gives CAWSPPGTESLRANVLTF.

This clone was seen a handful of times. This chain connects TRBV7-9 to TRBJ1-2; D is unresolved. This CDR3 region has 15 residues. The V end was cut by 5 bases, the J end by 7 bases, with 20 bases between. CDR1 is SEHNR and CDR2 is FQNEAQ in the germline V gene (reference sequence). The CDR3 reads CASSPREIGPRGYTF. The DNA for the CDR3 is TGTGCCAGCAGCCCTAGGGAAATCGGGCCCCGTGGCTACACCTTC.

The chain links TRBV27 to TRBJ2-1, with D perhaps matching TRBD1 (5 bases). The CDR3 runs to 15 residues. V lost 6 bases to trimming and J lost 0 bases, with 12 bases between them. From germline, CDR1 is MNHEY and CDR2 SMNVEV (reference sequence). This CDR3 is CASRWFDSSYNEQFF. The CDR3 coding sequence is TGTGCCAGCAGGTGGTTCGACAGCTCCTACAATGAGCAGTTCTTC.

V usage is TRBV29-1 and J usage is TRBJ1-1; D is undetermined. Trimming left V 1 base short and J 2 bases short, with 8 bases between. The CDR3 runs to 13 residues. Germline V lookup: CDR1 SQVTM, CDR2 ANQGSEA. CDR3 amino acids: CSVEVGINTEAFF. CDR3 DNA sequence: TGCAGCGTTGAAGTGGGGATTAACACTGAAGCTTTCTTT.

This chain connects TRBV9 to TRBJ2-1; D gene ambiguous. The V end lost 0 bases, the J end lost 7 bases, and 11 bases lay between the germline ends. Germline V lookup: CDR1 SGDLS, CDR2 YYNGEE. The length of the CDR3 is 14 residues. CDR3 sequence: CASSVGSLENEQFF. The CDR3 region has the DNA TGTGCCAGCAGCGTAGGAAGCCTGGAGAATGAGCAGTTCTTC. The variable domain in full, completed from reference TRBV9 and TRBJ2-1, reads DSGVTQTPKHLITATGQRVTLRCSPRSGDLSVYWYQQSLDQGLQFLIQYYNGEERAKGNILERFSAQQFPDLHSELNLSSLELGDSALYFCASSVGSLENEQFFGPGTRLTVL.

The chain has TRBV7-9 and TRBJ1-6; D call uncertain. Germline V gene sequence: CDR1 SEHNR, CDR2 FQNEAQ (reference sequence). V shed 5 bases and J shed 9 bases, with 14 bases lying between them. This CDR3 is 14 amino acids long. The CDR3 DNA reads as TGTGCCAGCAGCGCGGGCCCTTCGGGTTCACCCCTCCACTTT. This encodes CASSAGPSGSPLHF.

The CDR3 nucleotides are TGTGCCAGCAGTGTGCAATCTGAAAAACTGTTTTTT. As protein: CASSVQSEKLFF. The chain uses TRBV2 and TRBJ1-4; D unclear. The CDR3 extends over 12 amino acids. Germline V gene lookup returns CDR1 SNHLY and CDR2 FYNNEI. The V gene lost 4 bases and the J gene lost 7 bases, with 7 bases spanning the gap.

The CDR3 DNA is TGCGCCAGCAGCCAAGCTAGAGGGAGACCCTATGGCTACACCTTC. Translating gives CASSQARGRPYGYTF. The chain couples TRBV4-1 to TRBJ1-2, with no clear D. Per germline, CDR1 MGHRA and CDR2 YSYEKL. Trimming removed 1 base from V and 4 bases from J, with 13 bases in between. CDR3 length: 15 amino acids.

The chain recombines TRBV2 with TRBJ2-3; either TRBD1 or TRBD2 may fit D (5 bases each). The V end was cut by 8 bases, the J end by 0 bases, with 15 bases between. Germline V gene data show CDR1 as SNHLY and CDR2 as FYNNEI. This CDR3 has 15 amino acids. Written as DNA, the CDR3 is TGTGCCAGCCCGGGGCCCGGCCAGAGCACAGATACGCAGTATTTT. It specifies CASPGPGQSTDTQYF.